Below are 17 T cell receptor beta chains sequenced from a single sample in a study of blood T cell repertoires in COVID-19 (dated by TCRdb to 2020 to 2021). To prepare the library, the immunoSEQ multiplex PCR assay was applied. Sourced from immuneACCESS, this table was stored by TCRdb with only in-frame sequences that have V and J called. A share of the clones is absent; for the studies checked, an unresolved V gene accounts for under half, and the remainder has no known explanation. The sample table lists 30,000 to 35,000 clones, around 87% of them with a count of one. The leading ten clones occupy less than 55% of the sample. Sequencing was carried out using peripheral blood. Receptor source: a human donor in a cohort sampled during active COVID-19.

This rearrangement joins TRBV3-1 (or the pseudogene TRBV3-2) to TRBJ2-3; D might be TRBD2 (7 bases). Germline values: CDR1 LGHDT, CDR2 YNNKEL (reference sequence). The V end lost 1 base, the J end lost 5 bases, and 19 bases lay between the germline ends. There are 17 residues in the CDR3. CDR3 residues: CASSQGVGAGGRDTQYF. The CDR3 coding sequence is TGTGCCAGCAGCCAAGGTGTGGGGGCCGGGGGGAGAGATACGCAGTATTTT.

The genes are TRBV24-1 and TRBJ2-1, with 9 bases fitting TRBD1. With 4 bases clipped from V and 2 bases from J, the junction kept 5 bases outside the gene matches. The CDR3 length is 16 residues. Germline V CDR1 and CDR2: KGHDR, SFDVKD. The CDR3 region has the DNA TGTGCCACCAGTGACCTTGGGACAGGGCCCTACAATGAGCAGTTCTTC. Amino acid sequence: CATSDLGTGPYNEQFF.

The chain couples TRBV7-2 to TRBJ2-3, with a tentative D call TRBD2 (5 bases). The CDR3 length is 16 residues. Germline CDR1 and CDR2: SGHTA and FQGNSA. V was pared by 3 bases and J by 1 base, with 14 bases between. CDR3 protein: CASSLPRGPRTDTQYF. The CDR3 region has the DNA TGTGCCAGCAGCTTGCCGCGCGGGCCGCGCACAGATACGCAGTATTTT.

The chain joins TRBV9 to TRBJ1-1; TRBD1 agrees at 7 bases. Germline CDR1 SGDLS, CDR2 YYNGEE. Trimming took 0 bases from V and 6 from J; bases not matched to a gene: 11. This CDR3 comprises 16 residues. In DNA form, the CDR3 reads TGTGCCAGCAGCGTAGGGTATACAGGGGCTCCTCCTGAAGCTTTCTTT. It encodes CASSVGYTGAPPEAFF.

This clone occurred once. The chain combines TRBV10-3 with TRBJ1-1; TRBD1 is a possible D gene (6 bases). Looked up from germline, CDR1 is ENHRY and CDR2 is SYGVKD. The CDR3 runs 13 residues. V lost 4 bases and J lost 3, with 9 bases in between. The CDR3 region is CAISATGYTEAFF. CDR3 in DNA: TGTGCCATCAGTGCAACAGGGTACACTGAAGCTTTCTTT.

This clone was seen just once. J is TRBJ2-6 and V is TRBV10-3; TRBD1 matches at 7 bases. The CDR3 extends over 17 amino acids. CDR1 is ENHRY, CDR2 SYGVKD, per germline. V was pared by 8 bases and J by 0 bases, with 10 bases of the junction left unmatched. The chain's CDR3 is CAIGKGASDSGANVLTF. The CDR3 bases are TGTGCCATCGGTAAGGGGGCAAGCGACTCTGGGGCCAACGTCCTGACTTTC.

CDR3 nucleotide sequence: TGTGCCAGCAGCCAAGTGTTTTCGGGGGTTGGGAACTATGGCTACACCTTC. It specifies CASSQVFSGVGNYGYTF. The rearrangement links TRBV3-1 (or the pseudogene TRBV3-2) to TRBJ1-2; maybe TRBD1 (5 bases). CDR1 and CDR2 (germline): LGHDT, YNNKEL (reference sequence). Trimming removed 1 base at V and 2 bases at J, with 17 bases between. The CDR3 loop spans 17 amino acids.

In its sample, this clone was seen once. J is TRBJ1-6 and V is TRBV18; the D is unclear. The ends were cut back, 1 base at V and 0 bases at J, with 13 bases in the middle. This CDR3 has 18 residues. Germline values: CDR1 KGHSH, CDR2 LQKENI. CDR3 sequence (DNA): TGTGCCAGCTCACCACTCCCAGGCCTAAGCTCCTATAATTCACCCCTCCACTTT. Protein: CASSPLPGLSSYNSPLHF.

This chain links TRBV20-1 with TRBJ2-1; no firm D call. Germline V lookup: CDR1 DFQATT, CDR2 SNEGSKA (reference sequence). V shed 3 bases and J shed 5 bases, with 5 bases lying between them. The length of the CDR3 is 11 residues. The CDR3 protein is CSARAHNEQFF. In DNA, the CDR3 is TGCAGTGCTAGGGCCCACAATGAGCAGTTCTTC.

The chain carries TRBV28 and TRBJ1-6; D uncertain. In germline, CDR1 is MDHEN, CDR2 SYDVKM. Deletions cut 2 bases from V and 0 bases from J, with 11 bases between. The CDR3 is 17 amino acids. The CDR3: CASSLIRGGSYNSPLHF. The CDR3 DNA sequence: TGTGCCAGCAGTTTAATTCGGGGAGGCTCCTATAATTCACCCCTCCACTTT.

The chain recombines TRBV5-1 with TRBJ2-7; 9 bases map to TRBD1. The germline V gene encodes CDR1 SGHRS and CDR2 YFSETQ. Trimming cost V 4 bases and J 6 bases; bases outside gene matches: 2. The CDR3 runs to 12 residues. CDR3: CASSLGQGEQYF. The CDR3 nucleotides are TGCGCCAGCAGCCTGGGACAGGGCGAGCAGTACTTC.

The rearrangement uses TRBV4-3 and TRBJ2-1; 9 bases fit TRBD1. The V gene end was trimmed by 5 bases and the J gene end by 6 bases; junction bases not matched to a gene: 8. Germline V gene data show CDR1 as LGHNA and CDR2 as YSLEER. This CDR3 region has 15 residues. CDR3 sequence: CASSITGGGVNEQFF. CDR3 nucleotide sequence: TGCGCCAGCAGCATTACAGGGGGCGGGGTCAATGAGCAGTTCTTC.

The V gene is TRBV5-1, the J gene TRBJ2-7; perhaps TRBD1 as D (6 bases). CDR3 length: 14 residues. V was shortened by 1 base and J by 5 bases, with 13 bases between the two germline ends. The V gene's germline CDR1 is SGHRS and CDR2 YFSETQ. For the CDR3, the DNA is TGCGCCAGCAGCTTGCGTCACAGGGCGCACGAGCAGTACTTC. This gives the protein CASSLRHRAHEQYF.

This chain joins TRBV28 and TRBJ1-6, with TRBD1 matching 9 bases. Germline V gene lookup returns CDR1 MDHEN and CDR2 SYDVKM. There are 15 residues in the CDR3. Trimming took 6 bases from V and 9 from J; bases not matched to a gene: 9. CDR3 sequence: CASRTGGFLGSPLHF. CDR3 DNA: TGTGCCAGCAGGACAGGGGGGTTTCTAGGTTCACCCCTCCACTTT. Together with reference TRBV28 and TRBJ1-6, the CDR3 gives the full variable domain: DVKVTQSSRYLVKRTGEKVFLECVQDMDHENMFWYRQDPGLGLRLIYFSYDVKMKEKGDIPEGYSVSREKKERFSLILESASTNQTSMYLCASRTGGFLGSPLHFGNGTRLTVT.

This chain links TRBV28 with TRBJ1-5; maybe TRBD1 (5 bases). The CDR3 totals 15 residues. V dropped 2 bases and J dropped 7 bases, with 15 bases sitting between them. Germline CDR1 is MDHEN and CDR2 is SYDVKM. The CDR3 protein is CASSLVGRGNQPQHF. The CDR3 region has the DNA TGTGCCAGCAGTTTAGTTGGGAGGGGTAACCAGCCCCAGCATTTT.

The rearrangement joins TRBV5-1 to TRBJ2-3, with TRBD1 matching over 7 bases. With 4 bases clipped from V and 14 bases from J, the junction kept 10 bases outside the gene matches. The CDR3 contains 12 residues. Per the germline V gene, CDR1 is SGHRS and CDR2 is YFSETQ. The CDR3 DNA is TGCGCCAGCAGCGAGGGGACAGTGGGTGCGTATTTT. Protein sequence: CASSEGTVGAYF.

The chain carries TRBV5-1 and TRBJ1-1; TRBD1 matches at 9 bases. In germline, CDR1 is SGHRS, CDR2 YFSETQ. This CDR3 is 17 amino acids long. With V trimmed by 4 bases and J by 0 bases, 10 bases remained unmatched. CDR3 bases: TGCGCCAGCAGCCCCAATACAGGGGGCACGGTGAACACTGAAGCTTTCTTT. Translation gives CASSPNTGGTVNTEAFF.